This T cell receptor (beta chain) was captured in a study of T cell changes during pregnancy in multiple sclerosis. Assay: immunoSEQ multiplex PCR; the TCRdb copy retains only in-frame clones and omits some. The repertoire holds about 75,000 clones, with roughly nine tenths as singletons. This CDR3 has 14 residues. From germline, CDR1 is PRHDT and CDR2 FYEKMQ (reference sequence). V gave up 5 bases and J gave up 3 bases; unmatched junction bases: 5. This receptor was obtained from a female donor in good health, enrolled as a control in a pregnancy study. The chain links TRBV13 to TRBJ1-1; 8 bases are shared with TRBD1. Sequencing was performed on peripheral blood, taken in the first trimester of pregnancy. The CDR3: CASSPGQGYTEAFF. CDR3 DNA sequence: TGTGCCAGCAGCCCCGGACAGGGATACACTGAAGCTTTCTTT.